This T cell receptor beta chain was retrieved from a study of PD-L1 blockade in urothelial cancer. Indicated time point: pretreatment peripheral blood. Patients had urothelial carcinoma that was locally advanced or metastatic. V was shortened by 7 bases and J by 3 bases, with 5 bases between the two germline ends. CDR3 length: 11 residues. Germline V lookup: CDR1 SEHNR, CDR2 FQNEAQ (reference sequence). Using immunoSEQ multiplex PCR, the repertoire was profiled, and TCRdb retains in-frame clones only, with some absent. This table has about 74,000 clones, approximately 87% appearing once. V is TRBV7-9 and J is TRBJ2-3, with unresolved D. Material: PBMCs, obtained around atezolizumab (anti-PD-L1) treatment. This sequence originates from a man between 65 and 80 years old with urothelial cancer. CDR3 protein: CASTQTDTQYF. CDR3 nucleotides: TGTGCCAGCACCCAGACAGATACGCAGTATTTT.